This T cell receptor (beta chain) emerged from a study of cytomegalovirus exposure and HLA in healthy donors. Details on this clone: The antigen is not known.

Unmatched junction bases numbered 2, after V lost 3 bases and J lost 3 bases. From germline, CDR1 is SGHVS and CDR2 FNYEAQ. The CDR3 has 13 residues. In the PCR, 60 Vbeta and 13 Jbeta primers were used. Repertoires were generated with immunoSEQ multiplex PCR, while TCRdb's copy carries only in-frame clones and drops some. The sample has about 210,000 clones; approximately 84% are singletons. Whole-study findings and limits: High specificity and sensitivity for cytomegalovirus status were reported for the classifier.

The TCR was taken from a girl aged 2 to 10 in good health and CMV-seronegative. The sequenced sample consisted of PBMCs. The V and J genes are TRBV7-6 and TRBJ2-7, with TRBD2 matching 7 bases. The CDR3 coding sequence is TGTGCCAGCAGCTTTGGGGGGGGCTACGAGCAGTACTTC. As protein: CASSFGGGYEQYF.